These T cell receptor beta chains were read from a single sample in a study of blood T cell repertoires in COVID-19. Here immunoSEQ multiplex PCR was the method, and the copy in TCRdb shows in-frame clones only, minus some. The data hold 350,000 or so clones, with about 90% observed a single time. The sequenced sample was peripheral blood. The receptors originated from a man between 18 and 29 years old with active or convalescent COVID-19. The conserved cysteine and the conserved F or W are not part of the CDR3 here. A D gene is named only where the DNA matches it firmly.

D: TRBD1; length: 14; V: TRBV11-2; J: TRBJ1-2; CDR3: ASSRTGTGGDYGYT
D: TRBD1; length: 11; V: TRBV10-3; J: TRBJ2-2; CDR3: AISRQGPGELF
D: NA; length: 11; V: TRBV7-2; J: TRBJ1-2; CDR3: ASSLVADYGYT
D: TRBD1; length: 14; V: TRBV28; J: TRBJ1-5; CDR3: ASSLWRAGGDQPQH
D: TRBD1; length: 13; V: TRBV4-1; J: TRBJ1-1; CDR3: ASSTETGLNTEAF
D: TRBD2; length: 15; V: TRBV18; J: TRBJ2-5; CDR3: ASSPSGLAGRQETQY
D: NA; length: 10; V: TRBV5-5; J: TRBJ2-2; CDR3: ASSLSGGELF
D: NA; length: 12; V: TRBV20-1; J: TRBJ2-3; CDR3: SASPGASTDTQY
D: NA; length: 12; V: TRBV11-2; J: TRBJ1-4; CDR3: ASSLRATNEKLF
D: TRBD2; length: 11; V: TRBV19; J: TRBJ2-1; CDR3: ASQSGSGNEQF
D: NA; length: 12; V: TRBV2; J: TRBJ1-2; CDR3: ASSVVQSVAGYT
D: NA; length: 12; V: TRBV2; J: TRBJ2-1; CDR3: ASSEGSVYNEQF
D: TRBD2; length: 12; V: TRBV28; J: TRBJ2-3; CDR3: ASSSAGGQDTQY
D: NA; length: 14; V: TRBV19; J: TRBJ2-5; CDR3: ASSIGEGRTQETQY
D: TRBD1; length: 16; V: TRBV2; J: TRBJ1-6; CDR3: ASTPRTGQSSYNSPLH
D: NA; length: 12; V: TRBV27; J: TRBJ1-1; CDR3: ASSFGLGNTEAF
D: TRBD2; length: 14; V: TRBV5-1; J: TRBJ2-3; CDR3: ASSLGTSGGTDTQY
D: NA; length: 13; V: TRBV3-1/TRBV3-2; J: TRBJ1-5; CDR3: ASSQELPGNTPQH
D: TRBD1; length: 11; V: TRBV10-3; J: TRBJ1-1; CDR3: ATSGTGVTEAF
D: TRBD1; length: 11; V: TRBV11-3; J: TRBJ2-7; CDR3: ASSPQGGNEQY